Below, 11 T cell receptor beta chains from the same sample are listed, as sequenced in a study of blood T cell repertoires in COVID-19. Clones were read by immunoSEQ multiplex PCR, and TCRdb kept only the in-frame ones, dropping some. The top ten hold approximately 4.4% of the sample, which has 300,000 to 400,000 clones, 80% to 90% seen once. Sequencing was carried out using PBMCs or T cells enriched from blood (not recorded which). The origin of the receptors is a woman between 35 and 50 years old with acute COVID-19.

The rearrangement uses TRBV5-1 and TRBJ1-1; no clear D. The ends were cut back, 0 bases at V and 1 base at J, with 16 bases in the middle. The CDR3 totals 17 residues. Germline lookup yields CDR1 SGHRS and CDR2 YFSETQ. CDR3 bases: TGCGCCAGCAGCTTGGACTCCGGGAATTTGGGGAACACTGAAGCTTTCTTT. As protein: CASSLDSGNLGNTEAFF.

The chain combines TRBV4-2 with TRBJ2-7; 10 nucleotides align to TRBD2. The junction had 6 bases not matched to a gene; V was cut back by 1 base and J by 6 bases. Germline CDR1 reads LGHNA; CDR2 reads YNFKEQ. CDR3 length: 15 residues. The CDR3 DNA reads TGTGCCAGCAGCCAAGCGGGGCTAGCGGGGGCCGAGCAGTACTTC. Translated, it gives CASSQAGLAGAEQYF.

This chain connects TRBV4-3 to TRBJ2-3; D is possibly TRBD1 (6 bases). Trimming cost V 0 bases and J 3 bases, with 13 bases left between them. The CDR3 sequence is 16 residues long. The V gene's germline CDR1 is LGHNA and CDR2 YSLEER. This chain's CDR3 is CASSQEGAVWTDTQYF. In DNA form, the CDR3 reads TGCGCCAGCAGCCAAGAGGGGGCAGTATGGACAGATACGCAGTATTTT.

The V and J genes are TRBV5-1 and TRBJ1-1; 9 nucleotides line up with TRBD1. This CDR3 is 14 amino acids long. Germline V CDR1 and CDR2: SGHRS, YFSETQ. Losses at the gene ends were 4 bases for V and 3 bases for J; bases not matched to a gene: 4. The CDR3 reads CASSRTGGDTEAFF. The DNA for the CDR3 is TGCGCCAGCAGCCGAACAGGGGGCGACACTGAAGCTTTCTTT. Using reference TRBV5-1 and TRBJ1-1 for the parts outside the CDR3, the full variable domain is KAGVTQTPRYLIKTRGQQVTLSCSPISGHRSVSWYQQTPGQGLQFLFEYFSETQRNKGNFPGRFSGRQFSNSRSEMNVSTLELGDSALYLCASSRTGGDTEAFFGQGTRLTVV.

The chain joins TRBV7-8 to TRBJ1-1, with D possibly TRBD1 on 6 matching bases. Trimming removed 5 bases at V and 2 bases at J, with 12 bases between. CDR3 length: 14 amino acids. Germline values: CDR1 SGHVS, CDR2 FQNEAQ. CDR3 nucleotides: TGTGCCAGCAGCCTCCCAGGGGTAAACACTGAAGCTTTCTTT. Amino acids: CASSLPGVNTEAFF.

The CDR3 here is CASRVGQPYGYTF. The CDR3 DNA sequence: TGTGCCAGCAGGGTGGGACAGCCCTATGGCTACACCTTC. This chain uses TRBV6-5 with TRBJ1-2; TRBD1 matches 7 bases. CDR3 size: 13 residues. The germline V gene encodes CDR1 MNHEY and CDR2 SVGAGI. Losses at the gene ends were 6 bases for V and 4 bases for J; bases not matched to a gene: 5.

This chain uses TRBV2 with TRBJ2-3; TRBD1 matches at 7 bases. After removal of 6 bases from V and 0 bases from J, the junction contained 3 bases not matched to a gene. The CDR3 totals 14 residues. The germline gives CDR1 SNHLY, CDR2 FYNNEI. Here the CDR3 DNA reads TGTGCCAGCAGAACAGGGGCTAGCACAGATACGCAGTATTTT. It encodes CASRTGASTDTQYF.

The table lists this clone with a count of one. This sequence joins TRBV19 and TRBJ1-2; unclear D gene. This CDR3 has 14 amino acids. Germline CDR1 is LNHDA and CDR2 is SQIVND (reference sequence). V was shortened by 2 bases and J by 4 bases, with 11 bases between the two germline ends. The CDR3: CASSIPSVIYGYTF. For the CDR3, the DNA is TGTGCCAGTAGTATACCTTCGGTTATCTATGGCTACACCTTC.

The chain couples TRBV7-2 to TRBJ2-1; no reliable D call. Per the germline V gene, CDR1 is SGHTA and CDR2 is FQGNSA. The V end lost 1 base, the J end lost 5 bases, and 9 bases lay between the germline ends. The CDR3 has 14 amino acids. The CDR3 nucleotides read TGTGCCAGCAGCTTAGTTGGGCTGAACAATGAGCAGTTCTTC. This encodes CASSLVGLNNEQFF.

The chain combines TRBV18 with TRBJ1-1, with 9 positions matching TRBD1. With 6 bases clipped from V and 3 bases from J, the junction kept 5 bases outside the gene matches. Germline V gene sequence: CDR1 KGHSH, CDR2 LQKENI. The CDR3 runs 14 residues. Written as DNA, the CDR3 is TGTGCCAGCTCTCGAAGGACAGGGGACACTGAAGCTTTCTTT. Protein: CASSRRTGDTEAFF. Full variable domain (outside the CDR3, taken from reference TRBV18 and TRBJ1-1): NAGVMQNPRHLVRRRGQEARLRCSPMKGHSHVYWYRQLPEEGLKFMVYLQKENIIDESGMPKERFSAEFPKEGPSILRIQQVVRGDSAAYFCASSRRTGDTEAFFGQGTRLTVV.

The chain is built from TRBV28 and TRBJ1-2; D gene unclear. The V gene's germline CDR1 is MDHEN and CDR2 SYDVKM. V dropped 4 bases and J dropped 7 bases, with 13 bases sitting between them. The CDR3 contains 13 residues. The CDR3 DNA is TGTGCCAGCAGTTCCGAGGACTTGGCTGGCTACACCTTC. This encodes CASSSEDLAGYTF.